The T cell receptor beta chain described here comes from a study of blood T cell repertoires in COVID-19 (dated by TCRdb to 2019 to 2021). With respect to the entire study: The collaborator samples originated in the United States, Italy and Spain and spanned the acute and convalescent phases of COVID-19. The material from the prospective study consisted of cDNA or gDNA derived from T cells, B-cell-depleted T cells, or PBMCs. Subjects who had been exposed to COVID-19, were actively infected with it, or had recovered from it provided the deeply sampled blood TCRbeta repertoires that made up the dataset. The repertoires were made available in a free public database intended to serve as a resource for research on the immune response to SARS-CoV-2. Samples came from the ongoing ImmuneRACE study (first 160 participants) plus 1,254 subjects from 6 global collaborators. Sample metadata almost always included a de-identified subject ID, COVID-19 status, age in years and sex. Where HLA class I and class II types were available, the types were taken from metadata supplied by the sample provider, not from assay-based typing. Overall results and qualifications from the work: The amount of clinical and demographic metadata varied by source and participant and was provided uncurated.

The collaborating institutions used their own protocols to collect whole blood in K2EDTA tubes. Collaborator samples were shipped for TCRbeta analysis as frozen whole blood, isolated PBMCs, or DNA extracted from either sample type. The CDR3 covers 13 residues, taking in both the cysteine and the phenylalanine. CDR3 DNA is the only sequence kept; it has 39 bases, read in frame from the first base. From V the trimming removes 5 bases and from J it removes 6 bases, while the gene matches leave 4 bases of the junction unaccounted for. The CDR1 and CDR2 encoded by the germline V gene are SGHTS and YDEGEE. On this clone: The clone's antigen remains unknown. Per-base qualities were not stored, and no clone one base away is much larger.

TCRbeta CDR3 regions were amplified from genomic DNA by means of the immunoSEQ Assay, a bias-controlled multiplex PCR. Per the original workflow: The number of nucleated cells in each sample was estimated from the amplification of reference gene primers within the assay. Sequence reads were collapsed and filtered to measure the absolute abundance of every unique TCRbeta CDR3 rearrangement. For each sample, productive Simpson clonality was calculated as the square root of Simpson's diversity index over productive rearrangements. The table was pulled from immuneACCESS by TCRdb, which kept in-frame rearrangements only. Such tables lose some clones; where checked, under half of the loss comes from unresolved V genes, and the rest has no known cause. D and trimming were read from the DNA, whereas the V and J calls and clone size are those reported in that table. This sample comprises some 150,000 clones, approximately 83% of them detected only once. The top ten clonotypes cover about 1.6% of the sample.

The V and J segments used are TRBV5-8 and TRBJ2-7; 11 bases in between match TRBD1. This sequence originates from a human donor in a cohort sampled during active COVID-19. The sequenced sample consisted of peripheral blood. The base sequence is TGTGCCAGCAGTTCGGACAGGGGGCGCGAGCAGTACTTC. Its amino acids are CASSSDRGREQYF.